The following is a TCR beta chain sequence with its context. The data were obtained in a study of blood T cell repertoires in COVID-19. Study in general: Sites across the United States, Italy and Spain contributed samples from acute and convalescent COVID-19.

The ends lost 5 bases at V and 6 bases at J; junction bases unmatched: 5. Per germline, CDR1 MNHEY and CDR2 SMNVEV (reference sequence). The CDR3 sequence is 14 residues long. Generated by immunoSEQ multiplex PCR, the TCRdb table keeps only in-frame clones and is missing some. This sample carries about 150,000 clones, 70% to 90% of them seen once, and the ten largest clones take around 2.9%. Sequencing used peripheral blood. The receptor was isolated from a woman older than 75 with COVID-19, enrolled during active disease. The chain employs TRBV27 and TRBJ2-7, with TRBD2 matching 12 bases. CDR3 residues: CASSRLAGEGEQYF. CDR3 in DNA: TGTGCCAGCAGTCGACTAGCGGGAGAAGGCGAGCAGTACTTC.